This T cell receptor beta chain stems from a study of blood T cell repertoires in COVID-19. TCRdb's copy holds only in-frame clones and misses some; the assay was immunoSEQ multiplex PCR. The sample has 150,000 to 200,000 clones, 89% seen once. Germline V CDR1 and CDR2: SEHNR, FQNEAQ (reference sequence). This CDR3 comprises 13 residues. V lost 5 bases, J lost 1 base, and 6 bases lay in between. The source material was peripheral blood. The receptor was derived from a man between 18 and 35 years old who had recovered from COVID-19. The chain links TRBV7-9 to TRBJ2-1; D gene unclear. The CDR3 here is CASSTISYNEQFF. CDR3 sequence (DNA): TGTGCCAGCAGCACAATATCCTACAATGAGCAGTTCTTC. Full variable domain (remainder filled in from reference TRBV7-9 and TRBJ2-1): DTGVSQNPRHKITKRGQNVTFRCDPISEHNRLYWYRQTLGQGPEFLTYFQNEAQLEKSRLLSDRFSAERPKGSFSTLEIQRTEQGDSAMYLCASSTISYNEQFFGPGTRLTVL.